The T cell receptor (beta chain) described here comes from a study of Ad26.COV2.S vaccination and SARS-CoV-2 variants. With 5 bases clipped from V and 4 bases from J, the junction kept 11 bases outside the gene matches. Germline CDR1 reads SGHNT; CDR2 reads YENEEA. The length of the CDR3 is 18 residues. Regarding treatment: some 20 received Ad26.COV2.S at low or high dose, single or two shots; about 5 received placebo; per-sample allocation not given. Samples came from day 63 after the first vaccine or placebo injection. The individual, an adult aged 18-55 years, was a donor in Boston. Only in-frame clones appear in the TCRdb table, and some are missing; sequencing was by immunoSEQ multiplex PCR. The repertoire consists of about 480,000 clones, with 87% occurring once and the leading ten covering roughly 13%.

Here the sequenced sample was peripheral blood, taken in a trial of Ad26.COV2.S vaccine versus placebo. V is TRBV11-3 and J is TRBJ2-2, with 12 bases fitting TRBD2. This TCR was recovered from a person aged 18-65 years who received the Ad26.COV2.S COVID-19 vaccine or a placebo. The CDR3 coding sequence is TGTGCCAGCAGCCGCGGGCTAGCGGGAGGGCAGAGCACCGGGGAGCTGTTTTTT. This gives the protein CASSRGLAGGQSTGELFF.